These T cell receptor beta chains were read from a single sample in a study of shared clonotypes between healthy human individuals. The method was immunoSEQ multiplex PCR; TCRdb's version includes in-frame clones alone and lacks a portion of them. The sample yields 2.5 million or so clones, around 94% seen once. The specimen was naive CD4+ T cells sorted from blood. Receptor source: a man aged 18 to 29 in good health. The CDR3 runs from the conserved cysteine through the conserved F or W. A D gene is named only where the DNA matches it firmly. Not all rows give a size; the values are once, few, many and, for expanded clones, a class.

cdr3_aa: CASSLASGGQETQYF
cdr3_nt: TGTGCCAGCAGCTTGGCTAGCGGGGGCCAAGAGACCCAGTACTTC
clone_size: NA
d_call: TRBD2
j_call: TRBJ2-5
v_call: TRBV7-9

cdr3_aa: CASSLGAGYEQYF
cdr3_nt: TGTGCCAGCAGCTTGGGTGCGGGGTACGAGCAGTACTTC
clone_size: NA
d_call: NA
j_call: TRBJ2-7
v_call: TRBV5-4

cdr3_aa: CASSLDGAGYGYTF
cdr3_nt: TGCGCCAGCAGCTTGGATGGGGCGGGGTATGGCTACACCTTC
clone_size: NA
d_call: NA
j_call: TRBJ1-2
v_call: TRBV5-1

cdr3_aa: CASSPWGLAGGPSTDTQYF
cdr3_nt: TGTGCCAGCAGCCCCTGGGGTCTAGCGGGGGGCCCTAGCACAGATACGCAGTATTTT
clone_size: NA
d_call: TRBD2
j_call: TRBJ2-3
v_call: TRBV11-2

cdr3_aa: CASSSNRAPGGPKNIQYF
cdr3_nt: TGTGCCAGTAGTAGCAACCGGGCCCCCGGGGGACCCAAAAACATTCAGTACTTC
clone_size: NA
d_call: NA
j_call: TRBJ2-4
v_call: TRBV19

cdr3_aa: CASGKGMAEQYF
cdr3_nt: TGTGCCAGCGGTAAGGGGATGGCCGAGCAGTACTTC
clone_size: NA
d_call: NA
j_call: TRBJ2-7
v_call: TRBV6-5

cdr3_aa: CASNQYNDNEQFF
cdr3_nt: TGTGCCAGCAACCAGTACAATGACAATGAGCAGTTCTTC
clone_size: NA
d_call: NA
j_call: TRBJ2-1
v_call: TRBV7-2

cdr3_aa: CASSETTSGWYEQYF
cdr3_nt: TGTGCCAGTAGTGAAACGACTAGCGGATGGTACGAGCAGTACTTC
clone_size: NA
d_call: TRBD2
j_call: TRBJ2-7
v_call: TRBV19

cdr3_aa: CASSPGGTKGNEQYF
cdr3_nt: TGCGCCAGCAGCCCGGGCGGGACTAAGGGAAACGAGCAGTACTTC
clone_size: NA
d_call: TRBD2
j_call: TRBJ2-7
v_call: TRBV5-1

cdr3_aa: CASSVRTSPDTQYF
cdr3_nt: TGTGCCAGCAGCGTTCGGACTTCCCCCGATACGCAGTATTTT
clone_size: once
d_call: NA
j_call: TRBJ2-3
v_call: TRBV9

cdr3_aa: CSVGESKNIQYF
cdr3_nt: TGCAGCGTGGGGGAGAGCAAAAACATTCAGTACTTC
clone_size: NA
d_call: NA
j_call: TRBJ2-4
v_call: TRBV29-1

cdr3_aa: CASRRLAGGGYEQYF
cdr3_nt: TGTGCCAGCAGGAGACTAGCGGGGGGAGGCTACGAGCAGTACTTC
clone_size: NA
d_call: TRBD2
j_call: TRBJ2-7
v_call: TRBV2

cdr3_aa: CASSLEGGPGNTIYF
cdr3_nt: TGTGCCAGCAGCTTAGAGGGGGGGCCAGGAAACACCATATATTTT
clone_size: NA
d_call: NA
j_call: TRBJ1-3
v_call: TRBV7-6

cdr3_aa: CASSLEGNSYNEQFF
cdr3_nt: TGCGCCAGCAGCTTGGAAGGGAACTCCTACAATGAGCAGTTCTTC
clone_size: NA
d_call: NA
j_call: TRBJ2-1
v_call: TRBV5-1